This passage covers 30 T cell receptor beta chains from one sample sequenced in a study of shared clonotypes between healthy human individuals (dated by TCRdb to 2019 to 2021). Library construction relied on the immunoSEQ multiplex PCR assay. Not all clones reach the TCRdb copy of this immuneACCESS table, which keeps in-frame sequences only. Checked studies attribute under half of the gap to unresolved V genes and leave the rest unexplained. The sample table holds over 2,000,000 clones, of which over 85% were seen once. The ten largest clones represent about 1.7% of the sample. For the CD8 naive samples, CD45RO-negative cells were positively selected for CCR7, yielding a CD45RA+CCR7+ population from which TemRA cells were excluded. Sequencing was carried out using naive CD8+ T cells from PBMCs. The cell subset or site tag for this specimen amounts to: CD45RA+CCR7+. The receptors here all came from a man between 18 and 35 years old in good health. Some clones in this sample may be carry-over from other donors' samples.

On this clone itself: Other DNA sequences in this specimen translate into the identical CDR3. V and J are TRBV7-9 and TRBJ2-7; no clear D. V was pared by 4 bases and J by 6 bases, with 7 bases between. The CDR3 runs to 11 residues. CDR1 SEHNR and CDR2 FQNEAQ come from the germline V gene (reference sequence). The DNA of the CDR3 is TGTGCCAGCAGCTCACCTTCCGAGCAGTACTTC. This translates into CASSSPSEQYF.

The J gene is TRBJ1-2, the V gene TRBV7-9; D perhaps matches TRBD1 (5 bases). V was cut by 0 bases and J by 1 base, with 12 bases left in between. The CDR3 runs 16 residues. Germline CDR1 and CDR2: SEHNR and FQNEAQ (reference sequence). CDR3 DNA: TGTGCCAGCAGCTTAGCGTCCGGGGCAAATAACTATGGCTACACCTTC. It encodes CASSLASGANNYGYTF. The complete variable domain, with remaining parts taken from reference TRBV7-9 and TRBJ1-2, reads DTGVSQNPRHKITKRGQNVTFRCDPISEHNRLYWYRQTLGQGPEFLTYFQNEAQLEKSRLLSDRFSAERPKGSFSTLEIQRTEQGDSAMYLCASSLASGANNYGYTFGSGTRLTVV.

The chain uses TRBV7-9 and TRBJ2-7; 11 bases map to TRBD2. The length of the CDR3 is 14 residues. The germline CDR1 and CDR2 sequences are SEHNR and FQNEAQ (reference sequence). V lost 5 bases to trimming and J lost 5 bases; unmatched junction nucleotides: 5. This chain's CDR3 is CASSISGRVNEQYF. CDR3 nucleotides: TGTGCCAGCAGCATTAGCGGGAGGGTCAACGAGCAGTACTTC.

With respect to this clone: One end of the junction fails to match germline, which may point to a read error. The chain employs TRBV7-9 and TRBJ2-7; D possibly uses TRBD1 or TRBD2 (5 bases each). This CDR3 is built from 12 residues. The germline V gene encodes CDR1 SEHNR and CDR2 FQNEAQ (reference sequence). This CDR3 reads CASSPSGHHWNF. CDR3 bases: TGTGCCAGCAGCCCCTCGGGGCACCATTGGAACTTC.

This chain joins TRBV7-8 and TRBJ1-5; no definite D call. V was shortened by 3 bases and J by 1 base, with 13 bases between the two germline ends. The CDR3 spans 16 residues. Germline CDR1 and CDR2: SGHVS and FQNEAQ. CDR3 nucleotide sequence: TGTGCCAGCAGCTTCGGTCCGAGGGTGAGCAATCAGCCCCAGCATTTT. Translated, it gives CASSFGPRVSNQPQHF.

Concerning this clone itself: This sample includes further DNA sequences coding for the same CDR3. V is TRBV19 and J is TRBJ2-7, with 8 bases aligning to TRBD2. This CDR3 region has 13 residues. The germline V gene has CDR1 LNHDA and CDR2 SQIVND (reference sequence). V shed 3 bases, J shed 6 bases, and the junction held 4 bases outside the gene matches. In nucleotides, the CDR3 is TGTGCCAGTAGTATCGGGGGGGTAGGCGAGCAGTACTTC. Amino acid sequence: CASSIGGVGEQYF.

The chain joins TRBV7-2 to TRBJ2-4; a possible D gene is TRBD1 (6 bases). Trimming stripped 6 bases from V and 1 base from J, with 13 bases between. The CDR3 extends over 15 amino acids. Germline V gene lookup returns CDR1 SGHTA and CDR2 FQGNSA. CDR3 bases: TGTGCCAGCAGTCCAGGGGTAGTTGCCAAAAACATTCAGTACTTC. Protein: CASSPGVVAKNIQYF.

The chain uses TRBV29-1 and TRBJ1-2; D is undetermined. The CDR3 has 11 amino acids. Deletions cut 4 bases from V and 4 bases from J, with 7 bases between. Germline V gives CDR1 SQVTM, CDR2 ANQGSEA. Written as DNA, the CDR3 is TGCAGCGTTGCTTGGGGCTATGGCTACACCTTC. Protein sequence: CSVAWGYGYTF.

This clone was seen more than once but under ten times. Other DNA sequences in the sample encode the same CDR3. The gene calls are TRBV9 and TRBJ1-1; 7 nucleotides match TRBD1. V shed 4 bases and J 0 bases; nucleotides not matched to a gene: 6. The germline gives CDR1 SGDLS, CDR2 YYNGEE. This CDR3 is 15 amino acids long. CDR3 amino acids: CASSPGDSMNTEAFF. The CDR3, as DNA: TGTGCCAGCAGCCCCGGGGACAGCATGAACACTGAAGCTTTCTTT.

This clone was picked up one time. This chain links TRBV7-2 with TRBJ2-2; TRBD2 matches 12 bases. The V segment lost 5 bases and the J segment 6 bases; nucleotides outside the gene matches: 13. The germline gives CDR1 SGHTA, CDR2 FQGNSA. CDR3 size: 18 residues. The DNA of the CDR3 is TGTGCCAGCAGCCTCCTTGCTAGCGGGAGGGCCATCGCCGGGGAGCTGTTTTTT. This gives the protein CASSLLASGRAIAGELFF.

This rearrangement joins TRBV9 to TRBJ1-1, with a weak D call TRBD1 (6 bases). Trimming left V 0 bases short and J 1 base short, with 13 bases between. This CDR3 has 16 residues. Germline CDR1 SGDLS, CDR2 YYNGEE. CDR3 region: CASSVDPRGRNTEAFF. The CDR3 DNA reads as TGTGCCAGCAGCGTAGACCCCAGGGGCCGGAACACTGAAGCTTTCTTT.

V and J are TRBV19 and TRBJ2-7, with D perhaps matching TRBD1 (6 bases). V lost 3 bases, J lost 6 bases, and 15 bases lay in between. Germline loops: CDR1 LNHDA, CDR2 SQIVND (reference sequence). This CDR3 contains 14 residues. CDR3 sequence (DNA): TGTGCCAGTAGTATCCGGAACAGGGTCGGCGAGCAGTACTTC. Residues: CASSIRNRVGEQYF.

CDR3 region: CASRQLLAGESDEQFF. CDR3 DNA sequence: TGTGCCAGTCGCCAATTACTAGCGGGAGAAAGTGATGAGCAGTTCTTC. The V gene is TRBV19, the J gene TRBJ2-1; TRBD2 matches 11 bases. V gave up 8 bases and J gave up 8 bases; unmatched junction bases: 14. In germline, CDR1 is LNHDA, CDR2 SQIVND (reference sequence). The CDR3 consists of 16 residues.

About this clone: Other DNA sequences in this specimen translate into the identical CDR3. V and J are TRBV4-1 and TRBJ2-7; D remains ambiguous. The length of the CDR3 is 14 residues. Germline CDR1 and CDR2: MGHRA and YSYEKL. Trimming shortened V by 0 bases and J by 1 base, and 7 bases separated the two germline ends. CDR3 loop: CASSQDPGSYEQYF. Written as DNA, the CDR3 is TGCGCCAGCAGCCAAGATCCGGGTTCCTACGAGCAGTACTTC.

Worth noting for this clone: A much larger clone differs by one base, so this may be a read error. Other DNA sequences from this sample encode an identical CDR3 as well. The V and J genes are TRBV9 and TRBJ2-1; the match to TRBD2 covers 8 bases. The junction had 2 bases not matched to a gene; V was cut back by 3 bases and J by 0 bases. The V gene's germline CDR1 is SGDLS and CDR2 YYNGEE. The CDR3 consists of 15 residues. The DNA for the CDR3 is TGTGCCAGCAGCGCAGGGACTAGCTCCTACAATGAGCAGTTCTTC. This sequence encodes CASSAGTSSYNEQFF.

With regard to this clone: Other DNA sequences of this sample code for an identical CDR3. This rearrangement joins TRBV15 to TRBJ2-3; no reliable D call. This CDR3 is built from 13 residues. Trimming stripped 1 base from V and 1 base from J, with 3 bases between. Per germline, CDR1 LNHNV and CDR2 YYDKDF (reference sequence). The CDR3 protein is CATSRGGTDTQYF. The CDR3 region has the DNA TGTGCCACCAGCAGAGGGGGCACAGATACGCAGTATTTT. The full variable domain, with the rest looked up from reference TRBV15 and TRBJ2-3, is DAMVIQNPRYQVTQFGKPVTLSCSQTLNHNVMYWYQQKSSQAPKLLFHYYDKDFNNEADTPDNFQSRRPNTSFCFLDIRSPGLGDTAMYLCATSRGGTDTQYFGPGTRLTVL.

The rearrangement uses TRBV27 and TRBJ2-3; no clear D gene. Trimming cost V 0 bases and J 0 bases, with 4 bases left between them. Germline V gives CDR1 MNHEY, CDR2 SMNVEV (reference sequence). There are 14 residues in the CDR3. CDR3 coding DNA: TGTGCCAGCAGTTTATCGGTCAGCACAGATACGCAGTATTTT. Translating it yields CASSLSVSTDTQYF.

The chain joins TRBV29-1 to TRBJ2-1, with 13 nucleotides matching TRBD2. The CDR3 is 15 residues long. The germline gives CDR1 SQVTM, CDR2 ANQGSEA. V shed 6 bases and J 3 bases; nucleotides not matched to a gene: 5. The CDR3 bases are TGCAGCGTGCAACGGACTAGCGGGAGCTACAATGAGCAGTTCTTC. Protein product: CSVQRTSGSYNEQFF.

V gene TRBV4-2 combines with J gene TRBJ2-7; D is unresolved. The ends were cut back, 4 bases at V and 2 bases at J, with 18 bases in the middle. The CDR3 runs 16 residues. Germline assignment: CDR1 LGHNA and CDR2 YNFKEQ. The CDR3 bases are TGTGCCAGCAGCCCCGAGACGGGTGGGAATCCCTACGAGCAGTACTTC. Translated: CASSPETGGNPYEQYF.

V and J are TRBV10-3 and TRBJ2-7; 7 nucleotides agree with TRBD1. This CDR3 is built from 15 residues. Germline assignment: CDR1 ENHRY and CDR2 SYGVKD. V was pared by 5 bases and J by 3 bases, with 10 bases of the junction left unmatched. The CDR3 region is CAISYSGTARYEQYF. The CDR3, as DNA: TGTGCCATCAGTTATTCCGGGACAGCGCGCTACGAGCAGTACTTC.

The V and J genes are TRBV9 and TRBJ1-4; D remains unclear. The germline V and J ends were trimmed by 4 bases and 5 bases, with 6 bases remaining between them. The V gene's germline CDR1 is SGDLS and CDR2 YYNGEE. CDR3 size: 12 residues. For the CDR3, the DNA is TGTGCCAGCAGCCCTGACAATGAAAAACTGTTTTTT. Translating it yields CASSPDNEKLFF.

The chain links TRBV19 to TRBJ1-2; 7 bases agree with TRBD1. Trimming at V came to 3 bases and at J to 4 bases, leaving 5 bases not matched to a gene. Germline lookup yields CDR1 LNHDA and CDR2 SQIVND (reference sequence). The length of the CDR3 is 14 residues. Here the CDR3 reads CASSIGTVPYGYTF. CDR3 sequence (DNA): TGTGCCAGTAGTATTGGGACAGTGCCCTATGGCTACACCTTC.

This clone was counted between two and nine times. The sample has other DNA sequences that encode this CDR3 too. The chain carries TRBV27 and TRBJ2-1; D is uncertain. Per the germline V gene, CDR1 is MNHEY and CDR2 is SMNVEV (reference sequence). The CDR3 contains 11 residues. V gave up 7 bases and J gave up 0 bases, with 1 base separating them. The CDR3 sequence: CASTSYNEQFF. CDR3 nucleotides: TGTGCCAGCACCTCCTACAATGAGCAGTTCTTC.

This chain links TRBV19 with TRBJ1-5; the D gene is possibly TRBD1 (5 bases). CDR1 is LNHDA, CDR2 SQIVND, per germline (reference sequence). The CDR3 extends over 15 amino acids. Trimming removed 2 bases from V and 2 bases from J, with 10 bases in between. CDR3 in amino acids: CASSIRRDGNQPQHF. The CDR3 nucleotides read TGTGCCAGTAGTATACGTCGGGACGGCAATCAGCCCCAGCATTTT.

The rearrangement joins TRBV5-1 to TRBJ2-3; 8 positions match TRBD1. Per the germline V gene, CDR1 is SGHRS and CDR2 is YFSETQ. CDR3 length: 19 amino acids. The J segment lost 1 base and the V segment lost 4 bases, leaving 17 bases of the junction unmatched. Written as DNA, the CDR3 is TGCGCCAGCAGCGACCGGGACAGGCTATATGGTTGGGGCACAGATACGCAGTATTTT. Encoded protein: CASSDRDRLYGWGTDTQYF.

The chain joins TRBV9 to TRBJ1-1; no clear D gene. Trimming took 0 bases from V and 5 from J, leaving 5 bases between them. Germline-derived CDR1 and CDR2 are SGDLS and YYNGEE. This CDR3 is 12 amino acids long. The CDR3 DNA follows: TGTGCCAGCAGCGTAGTGGGGACTGAAGCTTTCTTT. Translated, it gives CASSVVGTEAFF.

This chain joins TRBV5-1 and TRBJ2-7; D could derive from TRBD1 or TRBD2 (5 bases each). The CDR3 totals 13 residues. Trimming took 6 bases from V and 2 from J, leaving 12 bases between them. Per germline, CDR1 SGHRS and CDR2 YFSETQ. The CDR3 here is CASTRDGTYEQYF. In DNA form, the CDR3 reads TGCGCCAGCACCAGGGACGGAACCTACGAGCAGTACTTC.

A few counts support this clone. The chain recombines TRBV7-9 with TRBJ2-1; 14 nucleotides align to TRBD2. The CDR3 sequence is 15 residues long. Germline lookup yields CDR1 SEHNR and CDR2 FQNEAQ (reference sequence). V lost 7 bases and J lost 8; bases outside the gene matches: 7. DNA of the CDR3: TGTGCCAGCAACCCAGGGACTAGCGGGAGTGATGAGCAGTTCTTC. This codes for CASNPGTSGSDEQFF. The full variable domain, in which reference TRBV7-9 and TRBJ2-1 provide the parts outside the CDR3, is DTGVSQNPRHKITKRGQNVTFRCDPISEHNRLYWYRQTLGQGPEFLTYFQNEAQLEKSRLLSDRFSAERPKGSFSTLEIQRTEQGDSAMYLCASNPGTSGSDEQFFGPGTRLTVL.

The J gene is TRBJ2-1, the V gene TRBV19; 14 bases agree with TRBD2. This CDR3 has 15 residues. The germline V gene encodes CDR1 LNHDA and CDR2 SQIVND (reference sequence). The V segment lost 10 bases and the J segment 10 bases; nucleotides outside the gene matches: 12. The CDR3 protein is CATKNGLAGGVEQFF. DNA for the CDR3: TGTGCCACAAAAAACGGACTAGCGGGAGGAGTCGAGCAGTTCTTC.

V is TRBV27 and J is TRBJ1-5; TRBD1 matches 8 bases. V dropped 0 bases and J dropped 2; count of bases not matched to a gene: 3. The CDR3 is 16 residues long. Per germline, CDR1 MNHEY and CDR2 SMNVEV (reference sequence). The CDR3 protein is CASSLSPGQGNQPQHF. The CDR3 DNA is TGTGCCAGCAGTTTATCACCGGGACAGGGCAATCAGCCCCAGCATTTT.